This T cell receptor beta chain was captured in a study of T-cell reconstitution after alpha-beta-depleted transplantation in children. Study findings and constraints: T-cell counts and diversity at one year post-transplant came mainly from newly produced T cells. Surviving recipient T cells and thymic progenitors produced the high day-60 TCRbeta diversity seen in some patients. Alpha-beta T cells present about two months after transplant were reported to originate from several hundred expanded graft clones.

The length of the CDR3 is 16 residues. Per germline, CDR1 MGHDK and CDR2 SYGVNS. The V gene lost 5 bases and the J gene lost 1 base, with 15 bases spanning the gap. The TCRbeta library incorporated unique molecular identifiers. Using its own MiXCR run on the PCR reads, TCRdb lists one record per CDR3 protein. The table has 200,000 to 250,000 distinct CDR3 sequences, 9.5% to 13% seen once. This clonotype was seen repeatedly, ten times or more. Its target is unknown. The origin of this receptor is a child less than two years old with acute myeloid leukemia, due to receive a stem cell transplant. Sequencing was performed on PBMCs, taken before TCRalphabeta/CD19-depleted stem cell transplant. V usage is TRBV25-1 and J usage is TRBJ1-3; the D gene is possibly TRBD1 (6 bases). CDR3 residues: CASSPPPDSSGNTIYF. The CDR3 nucleotides read TGTGCCAGCAGTCCCCCCCCGGACAGTTCTGGAAACACCATATATTTT.